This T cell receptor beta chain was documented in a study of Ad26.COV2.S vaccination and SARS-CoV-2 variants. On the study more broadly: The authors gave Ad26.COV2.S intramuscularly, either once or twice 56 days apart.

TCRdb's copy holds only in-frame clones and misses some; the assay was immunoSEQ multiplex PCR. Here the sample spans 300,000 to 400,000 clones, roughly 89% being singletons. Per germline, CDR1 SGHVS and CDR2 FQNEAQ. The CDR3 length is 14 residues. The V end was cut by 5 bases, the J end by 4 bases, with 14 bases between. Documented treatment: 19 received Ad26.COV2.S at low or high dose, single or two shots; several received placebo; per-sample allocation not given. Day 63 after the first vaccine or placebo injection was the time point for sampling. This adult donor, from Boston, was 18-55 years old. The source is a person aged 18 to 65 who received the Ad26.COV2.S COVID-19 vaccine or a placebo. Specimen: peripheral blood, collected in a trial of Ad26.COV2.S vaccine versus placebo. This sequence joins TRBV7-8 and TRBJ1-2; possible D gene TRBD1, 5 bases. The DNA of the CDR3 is TGTGCCAGCAGCCCCTCCGGGACTGGCTATGGCTACACCTTC. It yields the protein CASSPSGTGYGYTF.